The sequence of this T cell receptor beta chain was determined in a study of blood T cell repertoires in COVID-19. The CDR3 spans 14 residues. CDR1 is SGHTA, CDR2 FQGNSA, per germline. J lost 13 bases, V lost 4 bases, and 11 bases had no gene match. As handled by the study authors: Amplification from reference gene primers served as the basis for estimated nucleated cell counts. Generated by immunoSEQ multiplex PCR, the TCRdb table keeps only in-frame clones and is missing some. That table furnishes V, J and clone size, whereas the DNA furnished D and trimming. The table lists 110,000 to 150,000 clones, around 87% of them singletons, with roughly 3% in the top ten.

Sequencing input: peripheral blood. The chain is built from TRBV7-2 and TRBJ2-1; the match to TRBD2 covers 9 bases. This TCR came from a woman aged 60 to 75 with active COVID-19. The CDR3 sequence is CASSSMGSGRSQFF. CDR3 nucleotide sequence: TGTGCCAGCAGCTCCATGGGAAGCGGGAGGTCACAGTTCTTC.